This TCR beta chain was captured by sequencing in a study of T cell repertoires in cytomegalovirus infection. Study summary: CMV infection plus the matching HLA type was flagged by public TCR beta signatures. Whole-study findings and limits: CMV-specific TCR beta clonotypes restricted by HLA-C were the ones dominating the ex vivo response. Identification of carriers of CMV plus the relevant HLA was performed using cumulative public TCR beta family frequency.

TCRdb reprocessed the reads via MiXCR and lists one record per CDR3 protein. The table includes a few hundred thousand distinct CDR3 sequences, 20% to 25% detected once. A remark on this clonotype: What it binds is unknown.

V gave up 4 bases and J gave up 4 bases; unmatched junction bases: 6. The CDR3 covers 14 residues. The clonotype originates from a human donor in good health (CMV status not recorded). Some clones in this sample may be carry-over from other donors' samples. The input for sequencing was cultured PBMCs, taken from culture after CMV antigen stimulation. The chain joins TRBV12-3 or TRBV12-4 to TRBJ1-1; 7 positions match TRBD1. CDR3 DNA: TGTGCCAGCAGTTCATCGACAGGGCCCACTGAAGCTTTCTTT. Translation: CASSSSTGPTEAFF.